This entry features one TCR beta chain sequence. A read error may produce the germline difference seen at one junction end. The sample originates from a study of blood T cells in healthy people across ages. Through a sample-barcoded 5' primer and a J-beta primer mix, a second PCR was run for roughly 7 to 11 cycles. From the 5' RACE reads, TCRdb called clonotypes with MiXCR, one entry per CDR3 protein. The sample lists roughly 700,000 distinct CDR3 sequences, approximately 25% occurring once. The sample was also reused in another study, on T cells of mothers and their children.

Sequencing was performed on blood. The clonotype originates from a boy aged 5-17 years in good health.

CDR3 nucleotides: TGTGCCAGCAGCTTATCGGGGACAGGGTGGAACTATGGCTACCCCTTC. Translation gives CASSLSGTGWNYGYPF. V gene TRBV7-9 combines with J gene TRBJ1-2; 9 positions match TRBD1. CDR3 length equals 16 residues. The germline V gene has CDR1 SEHNR and CDR2 FQNEAQ (reference sequence).